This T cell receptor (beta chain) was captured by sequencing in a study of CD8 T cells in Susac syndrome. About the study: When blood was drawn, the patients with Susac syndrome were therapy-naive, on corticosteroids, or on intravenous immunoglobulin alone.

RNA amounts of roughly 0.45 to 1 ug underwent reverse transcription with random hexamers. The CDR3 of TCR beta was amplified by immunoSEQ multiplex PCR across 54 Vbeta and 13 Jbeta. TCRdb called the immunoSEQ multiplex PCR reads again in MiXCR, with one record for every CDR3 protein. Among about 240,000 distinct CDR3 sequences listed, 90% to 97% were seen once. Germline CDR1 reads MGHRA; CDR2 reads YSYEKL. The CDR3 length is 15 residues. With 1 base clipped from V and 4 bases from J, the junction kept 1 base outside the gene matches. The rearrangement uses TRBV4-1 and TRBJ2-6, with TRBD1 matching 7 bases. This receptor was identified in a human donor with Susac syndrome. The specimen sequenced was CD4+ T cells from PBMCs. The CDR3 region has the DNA TGCGCCAGCAGCCAAGTCAGGGGGGGGGCCAACGTCCTGACTTTC. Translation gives CASSQVRGGANVLTF.